The 16 T cell receptor beta chains below come from one sample, sequenced in a study of T cell repertoires in cytomegalovirus infection. Each CDR3 protein gets one entry after TCRdb re-called the reads with MiXCR. The table lists approximately 700,000 distinct CDR3 sequences, about a third of them singletons. The sequenced sample was PBMCs. The receptors derive from a human donor in good health (CMV status not recorded). Some clones in this sample may be carry-over from other donors' samples.

The chain uses TRBV5-1 and TRBJ1-3, with D hard to call. Per germline, CDR1 SGHRS and CDR2 YFSETQ. Between the trimmed V and J ends, which lost 1 base and 2 bases, there was a span of 16 bases. The CDR3 runs to 17 residues. The CDR3 nucleotides are TGCGCCAGCAGCTTGCGGGGTGGGGTGGAAGCTGGAAACACCATATATTTT. This gives the protein CASSLRGGVEAGNTIYF.

This clonotype was recorded only once. The chain couples TRBV9 to TRBJ2-6; D not certain. The ends were cut back, 4 bases at V and 1 base at J, with 15 bases in the middle. The CDR3 extends over 17 amino acids. CDR1 is SGDLS, CDR2 YYNGEE, per germline. The CDR3 DNA reads as TGTGCCAGCAGCATTAGGCCGGCCAGGTCTGGGGCCAACGTCCTGACTTTC. The encoded protein is CASSIRPARSGANVLTF.

This clonotype was seen at least ten times. The rearrangement links TRBV7-2 to TRBJ2-3; 7 nucleotides agree with TRBD2. Germline lookup yields CDR1 SGHTA and CDR2 FQGNSA. The CDR3 has 18 amino acids. V gave up 5 bases and J gave up 6 bases; unmatched junction bases: 20. CDR3 nucleotides: TGTGCCAGCAGCCCCCTGGAAGCGGGGAGGACTACCAGGGATACGCAGTATTTT. Translating it yields CASSPLEAGRTTRDTQYF.

The V and J genes are TRBV5-1 and TRBJ2-1, with D possibly TRBD1 on 6 matching bases. CDR1 is SGHRS and CDR2 is YFSETQ in the germline V gene. There are 14 residues in the CDR3. V was pared by 1 base and J by 10 bases, with 15 bases between. CDR3 sequence: CASSLIEGVREQFF. As DNA, the CDR3 is TGCGCCAGCAGCTTGATTGAGGGGGTACGGGAGCAGTTCTTC. The whole variable domain, filled in from reference TRBV5-1 and TRBJ2-1, reads KAGVTQTPRYLIKTRGQQVTLSCSPISGHRSVSWYQQTPGQGLQFLFEYFSETQRNKGNFPGRFSGRQFSNSRSEMNVSTLELGDSALYLCASSLIEGVREQFFGPGTRLTVL.

This clonotype was seen a handful of times. The chain's CDR3 is CASSLGMGQNTEAFF. The CDR3 DNA is TGCGCCAGCAGCTTAGGGATGGGACAGAACACTGAAGCTTTCTTT. The chain carries TRBV5-1 and TRBJ1-1; D perhaps matches TRBD1 (6 bases). V lost 2 bases and J lost 1, with 12 bases in between. The germline V gene encodes CDR1 SGHRS and CDR2 YFSETQ. The CDR3 consists of 15 residues.

The table lists this clonotype with many counts. The V gene is TRBV28, the J gene TRBJ1-1; 7 bases match TRBD1. The CDR3 is 14 residues long. Germline loops: CDR1 MDHEN, CDR2 SYDVKM. J was trimmed by 0 bases and V by 6 bases; bases with no gene match: 4. The CDR3 sequence is CASSEGALNTEAFF. Written as DNA, the CDR3 is TGTGCCAGCAGCGAGGGGGCCCTGAACACTGAAGCTTTCTTT.

The rearrangement links TRBV12-3 or TRBV12-4 to TRBJ1-5, with D maybe TRBD1 (6 bases). There are 14 residues in the CDR3. With 3 bases removed from V and 4 bases from J, the gap between germline ends came to 10 bases. CDR3 sequence (DNA): TGTGCCAGCAGTTTCGGACAGCAGAATCAGCCCCAGCATTTT. This codes for CASSFGQQNQPQHF.

Only a few counts were recorded for this clonotype. The chain links TRBV11-2 to TRBJ1-1, with 7 nucleotides matching TRBD1. Germline V gene lookup returns CDR1 SGHAT and CDR2 FQNNGV. The ends lost 2 bases at V and 7 bases at J; junction bases unmatched: 7. The CDR3 covers 14 residues. The CDR3 DNA follows: TGTGCCAGCAGCTTAACAGGGGTTCGGGGTGAAGCTTTCTTT. Translated, it gives CASSLTGVRGEAFF.

This chain joins TRBV10-3 and TRBJ1-6, with a tentative D call TRBD1 (5 bases). CDR1 is ENHRY, CDR2 SYGVKD, per germline. Trimming took 4 bases from V and 7 from J, leaving 14 bases between them. The CDR3 is 15 residues long. In DNA, the CDR3 is TGTGCCATCAGTGGAGGGCAGGGCGGAAATTCACCCCTCCACTTT. Its protein is CAISGGQGGNSPLHF.

This clonotype has at least ten counts. The chain combines TRBV11-2 with TRBJ2-7; TRBD2 matches 10 bases. This CDR3 spans 15 amino acids. CDR1 and CDR2 from the germline V gene are SGHAT and FQNNGV. Trimming took 0 bases from V and 5 from J; bases not matched to a gene: 4. Here the CDR3 DNA reads TGTGCCAGCAGCTTAGATTTAGCGGGGGGCCACGAGCAGTACTTC. This codes for CASSLDLAGGHEQYF. Using reference TRBV11-2 and TRBJ2-7 for the parts outside the CDR3, the full variable domain is EAGVAQSPRYKIIEKRQSVAFWCNPISGHATLYWYQQILGQGPKLLIQFQNNGVVDDSQLPKDRFSAERLKGVDSTLKIQPAKLEDSAVYLCASSLDLAGGHEQYFGPGTRLTVT.

In this sample, this clonotype turned up a few times. The chain is built from TRBV2 and TRBJ2-1; D is perhaps TRBD2 (5 bases). V was pared by 3 bases and J by 0 bases, with 21 bases between. Germline-derived CDR1 and CDR2 are SNHLY and FYNNEI. This CDR3 contains 19 residues. The DNA of the CDR3 is TGTGCCAGCAGTGACGAGCAAAGCTGGACGGGGAGCTCCTACAATGAGCAGTTCTTC. It encodes CASSDEQSWTGSSYNEQFF.

The rearrangement joins TRBV7-9 to TRBJ1-6, with 8 bases identical to TRBD1. The CDR3 has 14 amino acids. V was clipped by 5 bases and J by 9 bases; unmatched bases: 6. The germline gives CDR1 SEHNR, CDR2 FQNEAQ (reference sequence). CDR3 protein: CASSGQGIRSPLHF. The DNA of the CDR3 is TGTGCCAGCAGCGGACAGGGTATTCGTTCACCCCTCCACTTT. Using reference TRBV7-9 and TRBJ1-6 for the parts outside the CDR3, the full variable domain is DTGVSQNPRHKITKRGQNVTFRCDPISEHNRLYWYRQTLGQGPEFLTYFQNEAQLEKSRLLSDRFSAERPKGSFSTLEIQRTEQGDSAMYLCASSGQGIRSPLHFGNGTRLTVT.

This clonotype was seen a handful of times. The chain carries TRBV7-2 and TRBJ2-3; D is undetermined. The CDR3 spans 14 residues. CDR1 is SGHTA, CDR2 FQGNSA, per germline. Trimming took 5 bases from V and 4 from J, leaving 13 bases between them. For the CDR3, the DNA is TGTGCCAGCAGCCATGTAATCTCCTCAGATACGCAGTATTTT. Translation gives CASSHVISSDTQYF.

This chain connects TRBV28 to TRBJ2-2; TRBD2 matches at 13 bases. The germline gives CDR1 MDHEN, CDR2 SYDVKM. V was pared by 6 bases and J by 5 bases, with 9 bases of the junction left unmatched. This CDR3 comprises 17 residues. The CDR3 DNA follows: TGTGCCAGCAGACCACTAGCGGGGGGGCCTAAGACCGGGGAGCTGTTTTTT. Translating it yields CASRPLAGGPKTGELFF.

V gene TRBV6-6 combines with J gene TRBJ2-1, with 7 bases identical to TRBD1. Germline loops: CDR1 MNHNY, CDR2 SVGAGI (reference sequence). The V gene end was trimmed by 5 bases and the J gene end by 8 bases; junction bases not matched to a gene: 9. CDR3 size: 14 residues. In DNA, the CDR3 is TGTGCCAGCAGTCCAGGACAGGCGTGGTATGAGCAGTTCTTC. It translates to CASSPGQAWYEQFF.

The sample holds a few counts of this clonotype. The V call is TRBV4-1, the J call TRBJ1-2; tentative D call: TRBD1 (6 bases). Trimming removed 1 base at V and 8 bases at J, with 17 bases between. Germline values: CDR1 MGHRA, CDR2 YSYEKL. The CDR3 consists of 15 residues. DNA of the CDR3: TGCGCCAGCAGCCAAGGTTCAGCGGGGGCGCGGGGCTACACCTTC. Translated, it gives CASSQGSAGARGYTF.